One and the same sample provided the 20 T cell receptor beta chains below, sequenced in a study of T cells in Graves' hyperthyroidism and ophthalmopathy. Amplification of TCR beta CDR3 regions used RNA as the template. The HTBI primer set drove a first-round RT-PCR of the TCR CDR3. TCRdb re-analysed the multiplex PCR reads in MiXCR, keeping a single row per CDR3 protein. The sample lists a few hundred thousand distinct CDR3 sequences; roughly 25% were seen once. Sample: blood. The receptors stem from a man between 50 and 59 years old with Graves' hyperthyroidism.

This clonotype was seen a handful of times. The chain links TRBV7-9 to TRBJ2-5; 12 bases agree with TRBD1. CDR3 length: 16 residues. CDR1 and CDR2 (germline): SEHNR, FQNEAQ (reference sequence). V shed 5 bases and J 5 bases; nucleotides not matched to a gene: 9. The CDR3 DNA reads TGTGCCAGCAGCGTCTCCGGGACAGGGGGCCGGGAGACCCAGTACTTC. This gives the protein CASSVSGTGGRETQYF.

The genes are TRBV7-9 and TRBJ1-2, with D unresolved. The V gene lost 1 base and the J gene lost 7 bases, with 7 bases spanning the gap. The CDR3 has 12 amino acids. Looked up from germline, CDR1 is SEHNR and CDR2 is FQNEAQ (reference sequence). In nucleotides, the CDR3 is TGTGCCAGCAGCTTAGTCGGCTCTGGCTACACCTTC. Translating it yields CASSLVGSGYTF.

The V call is TRBV24-1, the J call TRBJ2-1, with 15 nucleotides matching TRBD2. This CDR3 comprises 14 residues. Germline V gene sequence: CDR1 KGHDR, CDR2 SFDVKD. V gave up 4 bases and J gave up 12 bases; unmatched junction bases: 3. The CDR3 DNA reads TGTGCCACCAGTGACGGGACTAGCGGGAGGTGGCAGTTCTTC. Protein sequence: CATSDGTSGRWQFF.

The rearrangement uses TRBV20-1 and TRBJ2-1, with TRBD2 matching over 8 bases. CDR3 size: 15 residues. V dropped 4 bases and J dropped 0; count of bases not matched to a gene: 5. Per germline, CDR1 DFQATT and CDR2 SNEGSKA (reference sequence). CDR3 coding DNA: TGCAGTGCTACTAGCGGGTCCAGCTCCTACAATGAGCAGTTCTTC. Its protein is CSATSGSSSYNEQFF.

V usage is TRBV24-1 and J usage is TRBJ1-4; D is unclear. Germline V CDR1 and CDR2: KGHDR, SFDVKD. Deletions cut 0 bases from V and 5 bases from J, with 9 bases between. This CDR3 is built from 15 residues. In DNA, the CDR3 is TGTGCCACCAGTGATTTGTGGGTATGGAATGAAAAACTGTTTTTT. Its protein is CATSDLWVWNEKLFF.

This clonotype turned up a few times. The rearrangement joins TRBV7-9 to TRBJ1-4, with unresolved D. The CDR3 has 15 amino acids. V was clipped by 1 base and J by 6 bases, with 12 bases between them. Germline loops: CDR1 SEHNR, CDR2 FQNEAQ (reference sequence). The CDR3 DNA sequence: TGTGCCAGCAGCTTAGTGGCGGCGGAATATGAAAAACTGTTTTTT. It is translated as CASSLVAAEYEKLFF. The entire variable domain, with the rest obtained from reference TRBV7-9 and TRBJ1-4, is as follows: DTGVSQNPRHKITKRGQNVTFRCDPISEHNRLYWYRQTLGQGPEFLTYFQNEAQLEKSRLLSDRFSAERPKGSFSTLEIQRTEQGDSAMYLCASSLVAAEYEKLFFGSGTQLSVL.

The chain has TRBV20-1 and TRBJ2-2, with a weak D call TRBD2 (5 bases). Per germline, CDR1 DFQATT and CDR2 SNEGSKA (reference sequence). The V and J ends lost 0 bases and 1 base respectively, with 9 bases between them. This CDR3 spans 15 amino acids. CDR3 amino acids: CSARDLRVNTGELFF. Written as DNA, the CDR3 is TGCAGTGCTAGAGATCTGCGGGTGAACACCGGGGAGCTGTTTTTT.

This clonotype came up many times. The gene calls are TRBV28 and TRBJ2-3; 8 bases line up with TRBD1. Losses at the gene ends were 7 bases for V and 2 bases for J; bases not matched to a gene: 8. This CDR3 has 15 amino acids. CDR1 and CDR2 (germline): MDHEN, SYDVKM. The CDR3 DNA sequence: TGTGCCAGCATGGGAACGGACAGGGACACAGATACGCAGTATTTT. Its protein product is CASMGTDRDTDTQYF.

This clonotype was seen at least ten times. The J gene is TRBJ2-4, the V gene TRBV28, with a weak D call TRBD1 (5 bases). CDR3 size: 14 residues. Trimming removed 8 bases from V and 2 bases from J, with 13 bases in between. Germline loops: CDR1 MDHEN, CDR2 SYDVKM. CDR3 in DNA: TGTGCCAGCTCAGGGTTTGGGTCCAAAAACATTCAGTACTTC. It encodes CASSGFGSKNIQYF.

The chain couples TRBV20-1 to TRBJ1-2; D remains unclear. The CDR3 consists of 13 residues. Germline V lookup: CDR1 DFQATT, CDR2 SNEGSKA (reference sequence). With 2 bases removed from V and 4 bases from J, the gap between germline ends came to 11 bases. CDR3 loop: CSARYRYVYGYTF. As DNA, the CDR3 is TGCAGTGCTAGATACAGATACGTCTATGGCTACACCTTC.

This clonotype was observed at least ten times. The chain combines TRBV27 with TRBJ1-1; D is ambiguous. Per germline, CDR1 MNHEY and CDR2 SMNVEV (reference sequence). The CDR3 has 16 amino acids. Trimming removed 0 bases at V and 0 bases at J, with 11 bases between. The CDR3 coding sequence is TGTGCCAGCAGTTTATCGATTGGGCATATGAACACTGAAGCTTTCTTT. Its protein is CASSLSIGHMNTEAFF.

V usage is TRBV11-2 and J usage is TRBJ2-7; TRBD2 matches at 10 bases. The CDR3 length is 15 residues. Germline loops: CDR1 SGHAT, CDR2 FQNNGV. V shed 5 bases, J shed 2 bases, and the junction held 6 bases outside the gene matches. CDR3: CASSLSGGPTYEQYF. The DNA for the CDR3 is TGTGCCAGCAGCCTTAGCGGGGGGCCCACCTACGAGCAGTACTTC.

The sample holds many counts of this clonotype. This rearrangement joins TRBV7-2 to TRBJ2-5; 7 nucleotides align to TRBD2. V lost 0 bases and J lost 5; bases outside the gene matches: 6. The CDR3 is 15 residues long. Germline loops: CDR1 SGHTA, CDR2 FQGNSA. CDR3 sequence reads: CASSLAGGPEETQYF. For the CDR3, the DNA is TGTGCCAGCAGCTTAGCGGGAGGGCCTGAGGAGACCCAGTACTTC.

The CDR3 loop reads CSARGIQGARTDTQYF. The CDR3 coding sequence is TGCAGTGCTAGGGGAATACAGGGGGCGCGGACAGATACGCAGTATTTT. This chain connects TRBV20-1 to TRBJ2-3; TRBD1 matches 9 bases. V dropped 3 bases and J dropped 3; count of bases not matched to a gene: 10. The CDR3 is made up of 16 amino acids. Germline CDR1 reads DFQATT; CDR2 reads SNEGSKA (reference sequence).

This clonotype was observed many times. The chain employs TRBV7-3 and TRBJ2-1; D perhaps matches TRBD2 (6 bases). The CDR3 extends over 16 amino acids. Deletions cut 3 bases from V and 4 bases from J, with 16 bases between. Germline V gives CDR1 SGHTA, CDR2 FQGTGA. CDR3 nucleotide sequence: TGTGCCAGCAGCTTGCAGTCGGGAGCTGGTTACAATGAGCAGTTCTTC. Protein product: CASSLQSGAGYNEQFF. Together with reference TRBV7-3 and TRBJ2-1, the CDR3 gives the full variable domain: GAGVSQTPSNKVTEKGKYVELRCDPISGHTALYWYRQSLGQGPEFLIYFQGTGAADDSGLPNDRFFAVRPEGSVSTLKIQRTERGDSAVYLCASSLQSGAGYNEQFFGPGTRLTVL.

V usage is TRBV28 and J usage is TRBJ1-2, with TRBD1 matching over 10 bases. Germline assignment: CDR1 MDHEN and CDR2 SYDVKM. CDR3 length: 14 amino acids. Trimming cost V 4 bases and J 8 bases; bases outside gene matches: 7. The CDR3 nucleotides read TGTGCCAGCAGTTCACCGGGACAGGGGACCGGCTACACCTTC. Translation: CASSSPGQGTGYTF.

Ten or more counts support this clonotype. This rearrangement joins TRBV28 to TRBJ1-1; TRBD1 matches 7 bases. The ends lost 4 bases at V and 0 bases at J; junction bases unmatched: 11. The CDR3 loop spans 17 amino acids. Germline CDR1 reads MDHEN; CDR2 reads SYDVKM. The CDR3 coding sequence is TGTGCCAGCAGTTCCGACGGGGACAGCTACCTGAACACTGAAGCTTTCTTT. The encoded protein is CASSSDGDSYLNTEAFF.

This clonotype was counted a few times. The rearrangement links TRBV7-6 to TRBJ1-3; a possible D gene is TRBD1 (6 bases). The CDR3 spans 15 residues. CDR1 and CDR2 (germline): SGHVS, FNYEAQ. Trimming took off 2 bases at V and 4 bases at J, with 12 bases between the two ends. CDR3 DNA: TGTGCCAGCAGCTTATCCAGGGGCACAGGAAACACCATATATTTT. It codes for CASSLSRGTGNTIYF.

The chain links TRBV20-1 to TRBJ2-7, with TRBD2 as a possible D gene (6 bases). CDR1 is DFQATT and CDR2 is SNEGSKA in the germline V gene (reference sequence). Trimming cost V 6 bases and J 1 base, with 13 bases left between them. This CDR3 contains 13 residues. Here the CDR3 reads CSANGSPSYEQYF. The CDR3, as DNA: TGCAGTGCAAACGGGAGCCCGTCCTACGAGCAGTACTTC.

This clonotype was recorded at least ten times. This chain joins TRBV2 and TRBJ2-5; possible D gene TRBD1, 6 bases. Trimming cost V 4 bases and J 4 bases, with 13 bases left between them. Germline assignment: CDR1 SNHLY and CDR2 FYNNEI. The CDR3 is 14 amino acids. The CDR3 loop reads CASSGQVGGETQYF. The CDR3 DNA is TGTGCCAGCAGTGGACAGGTGGGCGGAGAGACCCAGTACTTC. The variable domain in full, completed from reference TRBV2 and TRBJ2-5, reads EPEVTQTPSHQVTQMGQEVILRCVPISNHLYFYWYRQILGQKVEFLVSFYNNEISEKSEIFDDQFSVERPDGSNFTLKIRSTKLEDSAMYFCASSGQVGGETQYFGPGTRLLVL.